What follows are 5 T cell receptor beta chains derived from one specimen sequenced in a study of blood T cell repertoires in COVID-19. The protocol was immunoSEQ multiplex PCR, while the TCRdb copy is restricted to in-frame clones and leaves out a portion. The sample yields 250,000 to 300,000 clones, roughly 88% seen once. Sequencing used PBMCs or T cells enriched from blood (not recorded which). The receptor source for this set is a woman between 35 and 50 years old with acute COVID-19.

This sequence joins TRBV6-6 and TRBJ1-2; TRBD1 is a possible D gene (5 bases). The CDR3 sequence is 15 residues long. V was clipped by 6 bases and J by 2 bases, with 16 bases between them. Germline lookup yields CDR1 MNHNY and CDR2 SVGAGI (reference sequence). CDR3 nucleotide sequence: TGTGCCAGCAGCGACAGCATGAAGACCAACTATGGCTACACCTTC. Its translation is CASSDSMKTNYGYTF.

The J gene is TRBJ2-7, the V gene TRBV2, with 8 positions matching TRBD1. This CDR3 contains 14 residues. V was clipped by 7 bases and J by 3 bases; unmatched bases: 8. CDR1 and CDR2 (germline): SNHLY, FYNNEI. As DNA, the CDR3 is TGTGCCAGCACAGGGGGCGCGGCCAACTACGAGCAGTACTTC. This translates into CASTGGAANYEQYF.

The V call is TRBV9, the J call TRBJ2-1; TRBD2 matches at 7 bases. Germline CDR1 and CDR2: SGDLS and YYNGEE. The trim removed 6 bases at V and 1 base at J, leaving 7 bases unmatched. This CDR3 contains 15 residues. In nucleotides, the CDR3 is TGTGCCAGCACCCTTGGGGGGGAATCCTACAATGAGCAGTTCTTC. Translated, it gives CASTLGGESYNEQFF. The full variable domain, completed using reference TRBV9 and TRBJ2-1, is DSGVTQTPKHLITATGQRVTLRCSPRSGDLSVYWYQQSLDQGLQFLIQYYNGEERAKGNILERFSAQQFPDLHSELNLSSLELGDSALYFCASTLGGESYNEQFFGPGTRLTVL.

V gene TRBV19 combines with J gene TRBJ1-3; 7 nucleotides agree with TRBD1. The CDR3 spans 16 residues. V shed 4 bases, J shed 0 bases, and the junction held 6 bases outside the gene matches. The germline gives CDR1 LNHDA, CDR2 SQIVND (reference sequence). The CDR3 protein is CASSRDSSTSGNTIYF. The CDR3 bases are TGTGCCAGTAGTAGGGACAGTTCCACCTCTGGAAACACCATATATTTT.

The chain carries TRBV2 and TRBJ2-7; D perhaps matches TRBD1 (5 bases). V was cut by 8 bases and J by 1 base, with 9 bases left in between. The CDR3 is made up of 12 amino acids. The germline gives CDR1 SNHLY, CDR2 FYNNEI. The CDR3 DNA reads TGTGCCAGCGGGGCCAATTCCTACGAGCAGTACTTC. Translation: CASGANSYEQYF.